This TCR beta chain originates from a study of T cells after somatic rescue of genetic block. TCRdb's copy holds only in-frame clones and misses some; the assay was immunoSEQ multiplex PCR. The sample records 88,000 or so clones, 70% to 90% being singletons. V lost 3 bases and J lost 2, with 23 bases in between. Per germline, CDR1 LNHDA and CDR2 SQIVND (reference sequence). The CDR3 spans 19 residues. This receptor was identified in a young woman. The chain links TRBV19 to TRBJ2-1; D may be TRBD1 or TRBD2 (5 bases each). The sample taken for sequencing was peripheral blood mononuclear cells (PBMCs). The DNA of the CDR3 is TGTGCCAGTAGTATTTCCTTTGGGCGGTTTTCGGGACCCTACAATGAGCAGTTCTTC. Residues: CASSISFGRFSGPYNEQFF.